Listed below are T cell receptor beta chains from one sample, sequenced in a study of cytomegalovirus exposure and HLA in healthy donors. Sequenced by immunoSEQ multiplex PCR; TCRdb stores in-frame clones only, minus some. Of 170,000 or so clones in the sample, less than 80% were seen once. The specimen sequenced was PBMCs. These receptors originate from a middle-aged woman in good health and CMV-seronegative. Each CDR3 is given with its conserved first and last residue. The order of the fields is J gene, V gene, CDR3 protein.

>TRBJ2-5|TRBV19
CASSPGQGGETQYF
>TRBJ1-2|TRBV29-1
CSVSGQANYGYTF
>TRBJ2-2|TRBV5-1
CASSLETGANTGELFF
>TRBJ2-1|TRBV5-3
CARSFEDRKQFF
>TRBJ1-5|TRBV7-2
CASSFPGGTQPQHF
>TRBJ2-3|TRBV28
CASSQPRGRGDTQYF
>TRBJ2-1|TRBV5-8
CASSLAGPGTGQFF
>TRBJ2-1|TRBV5-1
CASSFSDEQFF
>TRBJ1-1|TRBV11-2
CASSLAPITGTNTEAFF
>TRBJ2-1|TRBV25-1
CASSELQGARNEQFF
>TRBJ1-6|TRBV2
CASSEGGHDNSPLHF
>TRBJ2-5|TRBV6-6
CASRRGTGGIETQYF
>TRBJ1-1|TRBV15
CATSRSQGLDPEAFF
>TRBJ2-7|TRBV27
CASMSRVKLSEDDEQYF
>TRBJ1-2|TRBV5-6
CASSLTGDGYGYTF
>TRBJ1-6|TRBV11-3
CASSLEVGGTLHF
>TRBJ2-5|TRBV4-1
CASSVGTEVRETQYF
>TRBJ1-5|TRBV19
CASSSRDRVSANNQPQHF
>TRBJ1-2|TRBV6-6
CASSVTDRTTEYTF
>TRBJ1-1|TRBV29-1
CSVSHRGAAEAFF
>TRBJ1-5|TRBV6-6
CASSYLQGPNQPQHF
>TRBJ2-4|TRBV5-8
CASSPTGNKNIQYF
>TRBJ2-7|TRBV6-1
CASSEAASGGAQTYEQYF
>TRBJ2-3|TRBV14
CASTLTGSTDTQYF
>TRBJ2-1|TRBV5-4
CASRKTPTSGGDNEQFF
>TRBJ2-1|TRBV5-1
CASSQPTGGSLESYNEQFF
>TRBJ2-1|TRBV19
CASSFRQGDSYNEQFF
>TRBJ2-2|TRBV5-1
CASSLAGTGELFF
>TRBJ2-7|TRBV27
CASSSGGRAPYEQYF
>TRBJ2-7|TRBV7-9
CASSQTGNRYEQYF
>TRBJ2-7|TRBV28
CASSFYLGTGEAFF
>TRBJ1-1|TRBV5-1
CASSLVGQMNTEAFF
>TRBJ2-7|TRBV28
CASEGVYEQYF
>TRBJ2-7|TRBV7-9
CASRKPGQGAHYEQYF
>-|TRBV4-2
CASSLNGHPGRDEQYF
>TRBJ1-4|TRBV12-5
CASGSGGIVEKLFF
>TRBJ2-2|TRBV5-6
CASSQGGPGELFF
>TRBJ2-7|TRBV6-5
CASSRPGGRGEQYF
>TRBJ2-1|TRBV7-2
CASSLSETSGGYNEQFF
>TRBJ1-1|TRBV29-1
CSVVRGSGAFF
>TRBJ2-4|TRBV13
CASSLVSGIAKNIQYF
>TRBJ2-7|TRBV5-1
CASSLVSGSTYEQYF
>TRBJ2-7|TRBV29-1
CSVRDSSYEQYF
>TRBJ2-3|TRBV14
CASSQALRGTDTQYF
>TRBJ2-1|TRBV18
CASSPTSGSYNEQFF
>TRBJ1-1|TRBV25-1
CASSHGTREAFF
>TRBJ1-2|TRBV11-2
CASSHDVGGAYGYTF
>TRBJ2-7|TRBV28
CASTGRGRQYF
>TRBJ2-7|TRBV30
CAWSDQLPYEQYF
>TRBJ2-1|TRBV29-1
CSATAGTSGRYSEQFF
>TRBJ2-1|TRBV4-2
CASSQDGAASRYNEQFF
>TRBJ1-6|TRBV6-1
CASSELFNSPLHF
>TRBJ2-3|TRBV9
CASSVGGHPSDTQYF